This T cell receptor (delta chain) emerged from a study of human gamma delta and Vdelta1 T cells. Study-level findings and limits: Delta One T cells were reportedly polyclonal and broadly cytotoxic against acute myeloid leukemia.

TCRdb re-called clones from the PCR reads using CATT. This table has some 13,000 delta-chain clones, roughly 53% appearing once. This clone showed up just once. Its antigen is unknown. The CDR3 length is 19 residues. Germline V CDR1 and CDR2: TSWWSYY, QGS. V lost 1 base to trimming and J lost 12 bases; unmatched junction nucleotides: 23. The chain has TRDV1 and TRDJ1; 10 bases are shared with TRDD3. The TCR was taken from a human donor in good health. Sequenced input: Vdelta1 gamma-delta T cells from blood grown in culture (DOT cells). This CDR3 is CALGERSTLGDRTKNPFIF. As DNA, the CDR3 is TGTGCTCTTGGGGAACGTTCTACTCTGGGGGATAGGACCAAAAATCCGTTCATCTTT.